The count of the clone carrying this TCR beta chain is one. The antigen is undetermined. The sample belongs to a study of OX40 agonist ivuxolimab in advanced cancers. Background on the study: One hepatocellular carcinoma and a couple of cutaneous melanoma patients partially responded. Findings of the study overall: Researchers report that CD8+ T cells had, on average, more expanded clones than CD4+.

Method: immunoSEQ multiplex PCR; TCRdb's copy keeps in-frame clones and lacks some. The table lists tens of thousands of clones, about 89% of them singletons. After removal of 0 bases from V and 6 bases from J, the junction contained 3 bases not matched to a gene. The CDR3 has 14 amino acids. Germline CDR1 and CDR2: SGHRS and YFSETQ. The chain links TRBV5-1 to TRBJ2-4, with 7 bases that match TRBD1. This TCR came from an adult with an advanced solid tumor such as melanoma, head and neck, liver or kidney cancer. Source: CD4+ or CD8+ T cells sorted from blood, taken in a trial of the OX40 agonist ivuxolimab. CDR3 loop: CASSLGQGGNIQYF. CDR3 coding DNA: TGCGCCAGCAGCTTGGGACAGGGTGGAAACATTCAGTACTTC.